Sequencing of this TCR beta chain was carried out in a study of blood T cell repertoires in COVID-19. This table comes from immunoSEQ multiplex PCR, and its TCRdb copy is limited to in-frame clones, with some not included. The table has more than 300,000 clones, around 84% seen once. With 5 bases removed from V and 0 bases from J, the gap between germline ends came to 16 bases. The CDR3 has 16 residues. Per germline, CDR1 SGHVS and CDR2 FQNEAQ. The sequencing input was PBMCs or T cells enriched from blood (not recorded which). The TCR was taken from a young woman who had recovered from COVID-19. This chain uses TRBV7-8 with TRBJ1-1, with D maybe TRBD1 (5 bases). The CDR3 bases are TGTGCCAGCAGCCCCGTGTGGCGACAGATGAACACTGAAGCTTTCTTT. It is translated as CASSPVWRQMNTEAFF.